This T cell receptor beta chain emerged from a study of shared clonotypes between healthy human individuals. The J segment lost 5 bases and the V segment lost 0 bases, leaving 7 bases of the junction unmatched. Germline V CDR1 and CDR2: SGHDN, FVKESK. The CDR3 sequence is 16 residues long. Negatively enriched CD4+ T cells were divided by CD45RA into naive and memory. For every subset, genomic DNA was evenly distributed across several immunoSEQ plates. Under the authors' procedure: Filtering differed since immunoSEQ provided only junctions, with no quality scores. This table comes from immunoSEQ multiplex PCR, and its TCRdb copy is limited to in-frame clones, with some not included. V, J and clone size reflect that table, while D and trimming were determined from the DNA. The sample yields about 2.4 million clones, 93% seen once.

The receptor was derived from a man between 18 and 29 years old in good health. Some clones in this sample may be carry-over from other donors' samples. Sequenced input: naive CD4+ T cells from PBMCs. Subset given: CD45RA+ positively selected. The V and J genes are TRBV14 and TRBJ2-5, with 9 bases matching TRBD1. The CDR3 here is CASSQDGTGWSETQYF. For the CDR3, the DNA is TGTGCCAGCAGCCAAGATGGGACAGGGTGGTCGGAGACCCAGTACTTC.